Below, 11 T cell receptor beta chains from the same sample are listed, as sequenced in a study of beta chain features in type 1 diabetes. Points from the study as a whole: All four CD4+ subsets of Type 1 diabetes patients contained TCRB CDR3s that were moderately but significantly shorter.

No antigen has been identified for these receptors. The sequenced template was cDNA made from the entire isolated RNA. The table came from immunoSEQ multiplex PCR; TCRdb's copy has only in-frame clones and leaves some out. Here the sample spans hundreds of thousands of clones, about an eighth being singletons. The sequenced sample consisted of naive CD4+ T cells from blood. All receptors derive from a man younger than 30 with type 1 diabetes.

This clone was recorded a few times. This rearrangement joins TRBV6-6 to TRBJ1-1; a weak D match, TRBD1 (6 bases). The germline CDR1 and CDR2 sequences are MNHNY and SVGAGI (reference sequence). The V gene lost 6 bases and the J gene lost 5 bases, with 16 bases spanning the gap. There are 14 residues in the CDR3. Here the CDR3 DNA reads TGTGCCAGCAGGATCAAGAAGGGGGGAACTGAAGCTTTCTTT. Protein: CASRIKKGGTEAFF.

Only a few counts were recorded for this clone. The J gene is TRBJ1-1, the V gene TRBV30; 8 positions agree with TRBD1. Per germline, CDR1 GTSNPN and CDR2 SVGIG (reference sequence). V shed 4 bases and J 4 bases; nucleotides not matched to a gene: 11. The CDR3 contains 15 residues. The CDR3 spells CAWTRFQGAPTEAFF. In DNA, the CDR3 is TGTGCCTGGACGCGATTTCAGGGGGCACCCACTGAAGCTTTCTTT.

This chain uses TRBV5-4 with TRBJ1-2, with a tentative D call TRBD1 (5 bases). The CDR3 consists of 14 residues. The germline CDR1 and CDR2 sequences are SGHNT and YYREEE (reference sequence). Trimming left V 4 bases short and J 3 bases short, with 13 bases between. The CDR3 coding sequence is TGTGCCAGCAGCGTCCAGGGTCCCGACTATGGCTACACCTTC. Its translation is CASSVQGPDYGYTF.

The table lists this clone with a few counts. Here the CDR3 reads CASSGREATQYF. CDR3 DNA: TGTGCCAGCAGCGGTAGGGAGGCGACCCAGTACTTC. V and J are TRBV9 and TRBJ2-5; weak D call: TRBD2 (6 bases). V lost 3 bases to trimming and J lost 7 bases, with 10 bases between them. CDR1 and CDR2 (germline): SGDLS, YYNGEE. The CDR3 runs to 12 residues.

This clone was recorded a few times. The genes are TRBV9 and TRBJ1-2, with TRBD1 matching 7 bases. This CDR3 is 15 amino acids long. The trim removed 3 bases at V and 4 bases at J, leaving 9 bases unmatched. From germline, CDR1 is SGDLS and CDR2 YYNGEE. The CDR3 sequence: CASSAGTDSSYGYTF. In DNA, the CDR3 is TGTGCCAGCAGCGCCGGGACAGACTCTTCCTATGGCTACACCTTC.

The chain joins TRBV5-1 to TRBJ2-5, with 9 nucleotides matching TRBD2. The CDR3 extends over 14 amino acids. V was clipped by 2 bases and J by 5 bases; unmatched bases: 4. CDR1 and CDR2 from the germline V gene are SGHRS and YFSETQ. The CDR3 nucleotides are TGCGCCAGCAGCTTCCTCGGACTAGCGGAGACCCAGTACTTC. Its protein product is CASSFLGLAETQYF.

This clone has ten or more counts. Other DNA sequences within the sample encode an identical CDR3. The chain is built from TRBV30 and TRBJ2-1; D gene unclear. Trimming stripped 2 bases from V and 2 bases from J, with 7 bases between. The CDR3 is made up of 13 amino acids. CDR1 is GTSNPN, CDR2 SVGIG, per germline (reference sequence). CDR3 loop: CAWSRGPYNEQFF. The CDR3 nucleotides are TGTGCCTGGAGTCGCGGCCCCTACAATGAGCAGTTCTTC. The variable domain in full, with the rest retrieved from reference TRBV30 and TRBJ2-1, is SQTIHQWPATLVQPVGSPLSLECTVEGTSNPNLYWYRQAAGRGLQLLFYSVGIGQISSEVPQNLSASRPQDRQFILSSKKLLLSDSGFYLCAWSRGPYNEQFFGPGTRLTVL.

The V gene is TRBV20-1, the J gene TRBJ2-3; possibly TRBD2 for D (5 bases). Germline CDR1 is DFQATT and CDR2 is SNEGSKA (reference sequence). This CDR3 comprises 10 residues. V lost 8 bases and J lost 4, with 7 bases in between. CDR3 sequence: CSQRADTQYF. The CDR3 DNA reads as TGCAGTCAGAGGGCAGATACGCAGTATTTT.

This clone was counted a few times. The chain employs TRBV29-1 and TRBJ1-1, with 7 bases identical to TRBD1. CDR3 length: 13 amino acids. Germline V CDR1 and CDR2: SQVTM, ANQGSEA. V trimming: 6 bases; J trimming: 0 bases; junction bases outside the gene matches: 4. In nucleotides, the CDR3 is TGCAGCGTCGGGGACAGCATGAACACTGAAGCTTTCTTT. It yields the protein CSVGDSMNTEAFF.

The chain recombines TRBV14 with TRBJ1-2; D ambiguous. CDR3 size: 12 residues. The germline V gene encodes CDR1 SGHDN and CDR2 FVKESK. The ends were cut back, 4 bases at V and 7 bases at J, with 10 bases in the middle. DNA of the CDR3: TGTGCCAGCAGCCCGACGGGGTTTGGCTACACCTTC. Translating gives CASSPTGFGYTF.

This clone has a handful of counts. The V gene is TRBV5-1, the J gene TRBJ2-7, with TRBD1 as a possible D gene (6 bases). CDR1 is SGHRS and CDR2 is YFSETQ in the germline V gene. Trimming left V 2 bases short and J 2 bases short, with 11 bases between. CDR3 size: 14 residues. In DNA, the CDR3 is TGCGCCAGCAGCTTCCAGGGGTACACCTACGAGCAGTACTTC. As protein: CASSFQGYTYEQYF.